This is a list of T cell receptor beta chains from one sample in a study of blood T cell repertoires in COVID-19. Profiled with immunoSEQ multiplex PCR; TCRdb holds only in-frame clones, not every one. This sample yields about 130,000 clones, of which more than 75% are seen a single time; about an eighth belongs to the top ten. The source material was peripheral blood. The receptors come from a woman in her 70s with COVID-19, enrolled during active disease. CDR3s include the opening cysteine and the closing phenylalanine or tryptophan. The order of the fields is clone size, J gene, V gene, D gene, CDR3 DNA, CDR3 protein. A D gene is named only where the DNA matches it firmly. Size is omitted from some rows. Given values are once, few, many or a class for expanded clones.

>once|TRBJ1-2|TRBV7-9|.
TGTGCCAGCAGCTTCCACCTGGGAGCTCATGGCTACACCTTC
CASSFHLGAHGYTF
>.|TRBJ1-5|TRBV2|TRBD1
TGTGCCAGCAGTGGACAGGGGGGCAATCAGCCCCAGCATTTT
CASSGQGGNQPQHF
>.|TRBJ1-2|TRBV6-5|.
TGTGCCAGCAGTTACAAGGCAGGGCCTAACTATGGCTACACCTTC
CASSYKAGPNYGYTF
>.|TRBJ1-2|TRBV25-1|.
TGTGCCAGCAGTCGTGGGGGGGCGGGCTACACCTTC
CASSRGGAGYTF
>.|TRBJ2-5|TRBV5-1|TRBD2
TGCGCCAGCAGCTTACTTGGAGCGGGGGGGGAGACCCAGTACTTC
CASSLLGAGGETQYF
>.|TRBJ1-2|TRBV2|TRBD1
TGTGCCAGCAGTAGACAGGGTAACTATGGCTACACCTTC
CASSRQGNYGYTF
>.|TRBJ1-4|TRBV6-1|.
TGTGCCAGCAGTGACTACCCATGGCGGGGCAGGGTCCCTCGCAGGCCGGATTTT
CASSDYPWRGRVPRRPDF
>.|TRBJ1-4|TRBV18|.
TGTGCCAGCTCACCTGGAGCCCGAAGCCTTAATGAAAAACTGTTTTTT
CASSPGARSLNEKLFF
>many|TRBJ2-7|TRBV28|TRBD2
TGTGCCAGCAGTTCGACTATACGGACTAGCGGGGGATACCCCTACGAGCAGTACTTC
CASSSTIRTSGGYPYEQYF
>.|TRBJ1-1|TRBV7-2|.
TGTGCCAGCAGCCTAACGTCGACAGCCCGCAAAACTGAAGCTTTCTTT
CASSLTSTARKTEAFF
>.|TRBJ1-6|TRBV2|TRBD1
TGTGCCAGCAGTGTCCACAGGGGGAATTCACCCCTCCACTTT
CASSVHRGNSPLHF
>.|TRBJ1-1|TRBV6-5|.
TGTGCCAGCATTAAAGAACAGGGCTATGAAGCTTTCTTT
CASIKEQGYEAFF
>.|TRBJ1-4|TRBV6-5|.
TGTGCCAGCAATCGAGACAGCCCAAATGAAAAACTGTTTTTT
CASNRDSPNEKLFF
>.|TRBJ1-3|TRBV27|.
TGTGCCAGCAGTTCCCTCGGGCGGGGAAATGGGTACACCATATATTTT
CASSSLGRGNGYTIYF
>.|TRBJ2-1|TRBV19|.
TGTGCCAGTAGTATAGGGGGCAGCTTCAATGAGCAGTTCTTC
CASSIGGSFNEQFF
>.|TRBJ1-1|TRBV21-1|.
TGTGCCAGCAGCAAGGGACAGCAGGATGAAGCTTTCTTT
CASSKGQQDEAFF
>once|TRBJ1-6|TRBV6-5|.
TGTGCCAGCAGTTACCGCTCAGGGAAACCCCTCCACTTT
CASSYRSGKPLHF
>.|TRBJ1-3|TRBV7-2|.
TGTGCCAGCAGCTTAGTAGTCCAGACAACTGGAAACACCATATATTTT
CASSLVVQTTGNTIYF
>few|TRBJ2-1|TRBV29-1|.
TGCAGCGTTGCCGACAATGAGCAGTTCTTC
CSVADNEQFF
>.|TRBJ2-5|TRBV11-2|.
TGTGCCAGCAGCTTAGCCGGGACACACCAAGAGACCCAGTACTTC
CASSLAGTHQETQYF
>.|TRBJ1-1|TRBV28|.
TGTGCCAGCAGTTCCCCCGGCAGTCAGGTGCCTGAAGCTTTCTTT
CASSSPGSQVPEAFF
>few|TRBJ2-3|TRBV2|TRBD1
TGTGCCAGTCAGACAGGGGGATTCGCAGATACGCAGTATTTT
CASQTGGFADTQYF
>.|TRBJ2-7|TRBV5-4|TRBD1
TGTGCCAGCAGCCCACCGGACAGGGTATACGAGCAGTACTTC
CASSPPDRVYEQYF
>.|TRBJ2-1|TRBV2|.
TGTGCCAGCAGTGGGGCCGGGGGGCGGTCCGGCAATGAGCAGTTCTTC
CASSGAGGRSGNEQFF
>.|TRBJ1-2|TRBV6-6|.
TGTGCCAGCAGTCCAGGGAACTATGGCTACACCTTC
CASSPGNYGYTF
>few|TRBJ2-1|TRBV18|.
TGTGCCAGCTCACCGCAGGGTACTTCCTACAATGAGCAGTTCTTC
CASSPQGTSYNEQFF
>.|TRBJ2-2|TRBV5-8|TRBD1
TGTGCCAGCACCCGACAGGGGGCCGCCGGGGAGCTGTTTTTT
CASTRQGAAGELFF
>.|TRBJ1-2|TRBV10-3|.
TGTGCCATCAGTGAGACAGGGCCCGGCTACACCTTC
CAISETGPGYTF
>.|TRBJ1-1|TRBV5-6|.
TGTGCCAGCAGCTTGGTTAGGGGAACTGAAGCTTTCTTT
CASSLVRGTEAFF
>.|TRBJ1-1|TRBV30|.
TGTGCCAGCGACAGGAACACTGAAGCTTTCTTT
CASDRNTEAFF
>.|TRBJ2-1|TRBV7-3|TRBD2
TGTGCCAGCAGCGGTAGCGGGGGGGCCCACAATGAGCAGTTCTTC
CASSGSGGAHNEQFF
>.|TRBJ2-7|TRBV20-1|.
TGCAGTGCTTCTAGGCTCGAGCAGTACTTC
CSASRLEQYF
>.|TRBJ1-6|TRBV11-2|.
TGTGCCAGCAAATATACTGGGAGTTCACCCCTCCACTTT
CASKYTGSSPLHF
>.|TRBJ2-1|TRBV7-9|TRBD1
TGTGCCAGCAGGGAGGGGGGACAGGGTTACAATGAGCAGTTCTTC
CASREGGQGYNEQFF
>.|TRBJ1-4|TRBV30|.
TGTGCCTGGACCTTCGCTACCGATTATGAAAAACTGTTTTTT
CAWTFATDYEKLFF
>.|TRBJ1-2|TRBV19|TRBD1
TGTGCCAGTAGTATAGGGACAGGAGGAGGCTATGGCTACACCTTC
CASSIGTGGGYGYTF
>.|TRBJ1-2|TRBV14|.
TGTGCCAGCAGTCTCACACAGACGTATGGCTACACCTTC
CASSLTQTYGYTF
>.|TRBJ2-1|TRBV12-3/TRBV12-4|.
TGTGCCAGCAGTTTAGAGGGGCTATATGAGCAGTTCTTC
CASSLEGLYEQFF
>.|TRBJ1-2|TRBV28|TRBD1
TGTGCCATCTACGGACAGGGGGATTATGGCTACACCTTC
CAIYGQGDYGYTF